These 31 T cell receptor beta chains were all obtained from the same sample, sequenced in a study of cytomegalovirus exposure and HLA in healthy donors. The PCR was carried out with 60 Vbeta primers and 13 Jbeta primers. Some clones are missing from TCRdb's copy, which holds only in-frame ones; the method was immunoSEQ multiplex PCR. The sample has over 130,000 clones, less than 85% seen once; the top ten hold approximately 6%. Specimen: PBMCs. The receptors were sampled from a man aged 45-60 years in good health and CMV-seropositive.

The CDR3 reads CASSELAGGPDTQYF. In nucleotides, the CDR3 is TGTGCCAGCAGTGAACTAGCGGGAGGGCCAGATACGCAGTATTTT. This chain connects TRBV6-1 to TRBJ2-3; 12 bases line up with TRBD2. The CDR3 spans 15 residues. CDR1 and CDR2 from the germline V gene are MNHNS and SASEGT. J lost 4 bases, V lost 2 bases, and 1 base had no gene match.

The gene calls are TRBV7-6 and TRBJ2-3; 7 bases agree with TRBD1. The CDR3 consists of 17 residues. CDR1 and CDR2 from the germline V gene are SGHVS and FNYEAQ. Unmatched junction bases numbered 15, after V lost 5 bases and J lost 4 bases. In DNA form, the CDR3 reads TGTGCCAGCAGCCGGAGGACAGGACGTGTCTTCCCAGATACGCAGTATTTT. Its protein is CASSRRTGRVFPDTQYF.

A single count supports this clone. The chain employs TRBV25-1 and TRBJ2-2, with a weak D call TRBD2 (5 bases). V was pared by 6 bases and J by 1 base, with 9 bases between. Germline CDR1 is MGHDK and CDR2 is SYGVNS. The length of the CDR3 is 14 residues. CDR3 nucleotide sequence: TGTGCCAGCAGAGAGCGGAGGAACACCGGGGAGCTGTTTTTT. Translation gives CASRERRNTGELFF. Supplemented by reference TRBV25-1 and TRBJ2-2, the full variable domain reads EADIYQTPRYLVIGTGKKITLECSQTMGHDKMYWYQQDPGMELHLIHYSYGVNSTEKGDLSSESTVSRIRTEHFPLTLESARPSHTSQYLCASRERRNTGELFFGEGSRLTVL.

The gene calls are TRBV27 and TRBJ2-7, with 9 bases fitting TRBD1. V lost 11 bases to trimming and J lost 3 bases; unmatched junction nucleotides: 5. Germline CDR1 MNHEY, CDR2 SMNVEV (reference sequence). The CDR3 spans 12 residues. The CDR3 nucleotides read TGTGCCGGAGGGGACAGGGACTACGAGCAGTACTTC. Protein: CAGGDRDYEQYF.

CDR3 region: CASSYRRDSEAFF. The DNA of the CDR3 is TGTGCCAGCAGTTATAGAAGGGACTCTGAAGCTTTCTTT. J is TRBJ1-1 and V is TRBV6-6; D possibly corresponds to TRBD1 (5 bases). The CDR3 is 13 amino acids. V was clipped by 3 bases and J by 6 bases, with 11 bases between them. Germline loops: CDR1 MNHNY, CDR2 SVGAGI (reference sequence).

As to this clone: One end of the junction varies from germline; a read error may be responsible. The chain couples TRBV7-9 to TRBJ1-1, with D perhaps TRBD1 (5 bases). Germline V CDR1 and CDR2: SEHNR, FQNEAQ (reference sequence). This CDR3 contains 15 residues. In DNA form, the CDR3 reads TGTGCCAGCAGCTTATGGGGCAGAGTGAACACTGAAGTTTTCTTT. Protein: CASSLWGRVNTEVFF. Full variable domain (remainder filled in from reference TRBV7-9 and TRBJ1-1): DTGVSQNPRHKITKRGQNVTFRCDPISEHNRLYWYRQTLGQGPEFLTYFQNEAQLEKSRLLSDRFSAERPKGSFSTLEIQRTEQGDSAMYLCASSLWGRVNTEVFFGQGTRLTVV.

The sample holds one count of this clone. The chain employs TRBV2 and TRBJ2-5; 9 bases are a match to TRBD1. TRBJ2-7 explains the end of the DNA better; the J call may be wrong. Germline V lookup: CDR1 SNHLY, CDR2 FYNNEI. CDR3 length: 16 amino acids. This chain's CDR3 is CASSNPGQGRSYEQYF. For the CDR3, the DNA is TGTGCCAGCAGTAATCCGGGACAGGGAAGGTCCTACGAGCAGTACTTC.

The chain carries TRBV11-3 and TRBJ2-7, with a tentative D call TRBD2 (7 bases). Trimming shortened V by 3 bases and J by 1 base, and 13 bases separated the two germline ends. Germline assignment: CDR1 SGHNT and CDR2 YENEEA. The CDR3 consists of 15 residues. The CDR3, as DNA: TGTGCCAGCAGCTTGGGGGGGCCCACTTCCTACGAGCAGTACTTC. It is translated as CASSLGGPTSYEQYF.

V gene TRBV4-2 combines with J gene TRBJ2-7; tentative D call: TRBD2 (5 bases). Looked up from germline, CDR1 is LGHNA and CDR2 is YNFKEQ. Trimming cost V 1 base and J 3 bases, with 13 bases left between them. The CDR3 is made up of 15 amino acids. CDR3 residues: CASSQGAELDYEQYF. DNA for the CDR3: TGTGCCAGCAGCCAAGGAGCGGAGCTTGACTACGAGCAGTACTTC.

V and J are TRBV19 and TRBJ2-1; 11 bases map to TRBD2. Trimming cost V 1 base and J 7 bases; bases outside gene matches: 6. CDR3 length: 16 residues. Germline CDR1 and CDR2: LNHDA and SQIVND (reference sequence). The CDR3 DNA sequence: TGTGCCAGTAGTATAGCGGCACTAGCGGGAGAGAATGAGCAGTTCTTC. This sequence encodes CASSIAALAGENEQFF.

The chain is built from TRBV13 and TRBJ1-3; no reliable D call. There are 14 residues in the CDR3. The germline V and J ends were trimmed by 2 bases and 1 base, with 6 bases remaining between them. Germline V gene lookup returns CDR1 PRHDT and CDR2 FYEKMQ (reference sequence). The CDR3 DNA sequence: TGTGCCAGCAGCTTAACGGGTTCTGGAAACACCATATATTTT. It specifies CASSLTGSGNTIYF. The full variable domain, rest sourced from reference TRBV13 and TRBJ1-3, is AAGVIQSPRHLIKEKRETATLKCYPIPRHDTVYWYQQGPGQDPQFLISFYEKMQSDKGSIPDRFSAQQFSDYHSELNMSSLELGDSALYFCASSLTGSGNTIYFGEGSWLTVV.

V and J are TRBV7-2 and TRBJ2-7; no clear D gene. Germline V lookup: CDR1 SGHTA, CDR2 FQGNSA. With 7 bases removed from V and 2 bases from J, the gap between germline ends came to 12 bases. The CDR3 is 13 amino acids. CDR3 DNA sequence: TGTGCCAGCACCCCGCGCACCACCTACGAGCAGTACTTC. Amino acids: CASTPRTTYEQYF.

The chain combines TRBV10-3 with TRBJ2-7, with TRBD1 matching over 7 bases. CDR3 length: 13 amino acids. Germline-derived CDR1 and CDR2 are ENHRY and SYGVKD. V gave up 8 bases and J gave up 6 bases; unmatched junction bases: 10. CDR3 nucleotides: TGTGCCATCCAGACAGGGCCCTATTTCGAGCAGTACTTC. Translating it yields CAIQTGPYFEQYF.

The CDR3 loop reads CASSKGQNEYYNEQFF. The CDR3 coding sequence is TGTGCCAGCAGCAAAGGACAGAATGAGTACTACAATGAGCAGTTCTTC. The J gene is TRBJ2-1, the V gene TRBV5-4, with a possible D match to TRBD1 (6 bases). The ends were cut back, 4 bases at V and 3 bases at J, with 17 bases in the middle. The germline gives CDR1 SGHNT, CDR2 YYREEE (reference sequence). The CDR3 contains 16 residues.

Only a few counts were recorded for this clone. This rearrangement joins TRBV2 to TRBJ2-1, with 10 positions matching TRBD2. V was pared by 4 bases and J by 5 bases, with 5 bases of the junction left unmatched. CDR1 is SNHLY, CDR2 FYNNEI, per germline. CDR3 length: 15 residues. Here the CDR3 reads CASSVALAGDNEQFF. The CDR3 DNA sequence: TGTGCCAGCAGTGTCGCGCTAGCGGGGGACAATGAGCAGTTCTTC.

The chain carries TRBV5-1 and TRBJ1-2; 9 nucleotides match TRBD1. This CDR3 has 16 residues. Germline trimming cut 5 bases from V and 7 bases from J; bases unmatched to any gene: 15. Germline V gene lookup returns CDR1 SGHRS and CDR2 YFSETQ. CDR3 in amino acids: CASRMGMTGTGTGYTF. The CDR3 coding sequence is TGCGCCAGCAGAATGGGGATGACCGGGACAGGGACTGGCTACACCTTC.

This clone appeared a single time. This CDR3 is CSAQAGNTIYF. In DNA form, the CDR3 reads TGCAGTGCCCAGGCCGGAAACACCATATATTTT. The V gene is TRBV20-1, the J gene TRBJ1-3; D not resolved. The V gene's germline CDR1 is DFQATT and CDR2 SNEGSKA (reference sequence). Trimming took 6 bases from V and 4 from J, leaving 7 bases between them. This CDR3 contains 11 residues.

This chain uses TRBV30 with TRBJ2-7, with 11 nucleotides matching TRBD2. The CDR3 spans 16 residues. Germline V gene lookup returns CDR1 GTSNPN and CDR2 SVGIG (reference sequence). V shed 2 bases and J 4 bases; nucleotides not matched to a gene: 10. The CDR3 sequence is CAWSSPPTSGSYEQYF. The CDR3 DNA sequence: TGTGCCTGGAGTTCCCCTCCCACTAGCGGGAGTTACGAGCAGTACTTC.

This clone was observed once. The J gene is TRBJ2-7, the V gene TRBV5-1; the D gene is possibly TRBD2 (6 bases). Trimming removed 5 bases at V and 9 bases at J, with 21 bases between. CDR1 is SGHRS and CDR2 is YFSETQ in the germline V gene. The CDR3 spans 14 residues. The CDR3 nucleotides are TGCGCCAGCAGGCACTCCGGGACTCAAATACGGCAGTACTTC. Protein sequence: CASRHSGTQIRQYF.

V usage is TRBV28 and J usage is TRBJ1-1; D is perhaps TRBD1 (5 bases). Looked up from germline, CDR1 is MDHEN and CDR2 is SYDVKM. Trimming took off 3 bases at V and 7 bases at J, with 24 bases between the two ends. CDR3 length equals 17 residues. CDR3 bases: TGTGCCAGCAGTTTTTATTATCGGGACTACTTCCAAAGTGAAGCTTTCTTT. Protein sequence: CASSFYYRDYFQSEAFF.

Regarding this clone: The same CDR3 arises from other DNA sequences in this sample as well. The rearrangement links TRBV5-6 to TRBJ2-3; 7 nucleotides agree with TRBD2. After removal of 4 bases from V and 4 bases from J, the junction contained 9 bases not matched to a gene. The CDR3 length is 15 residues. Germline-derived CDR1 and CDR2 are SGHDT and YYEEEE. This CDR3 is CASSGGVGGADTQYF. In DNA, the CDR3 is TGTGCCAGCAGCGGGGGGGTGGGAGGCGCAGATACGCAGTATTTT. The whole variable domain, filled in from reference TRBV5-6 and TRBJ2-3, reads DAGVTQSPTHLIKTRGQQVTLRCSPKSGHDTVSWYQQALGQGPQFIFQYYEEEERQRGNFPDRFSGHQFPNYSSELNVNALLLGDSALYLCASSGGVGGADTQYFGPGTRLTVL.

This sequence joins TRBV9 and TRBJ2-5; 13 positions match TRBD2. This CDR3 region has 16 residues. The germline V gene encodes CDR1 SGDLS and CDR2 YYNGEE. With V trimmed by 3 bases and J by 4 bases, 6 bases remained unmatched. CDR3 nucleotides: TGTGCCAGCAGCGCCGGACTAGCGGGAGTGGCAGAGACCCAGTACTTC. Translated, it gives CASSAGLAGVAETQYF.

The chain recombines TRBV10-3 with TRBJ1-1, with D unclear. V shed 0 bases and J shed 2 bases, with 7 bases lying between them. This CDR3 has 14 amino acids. The germline CDR1 and CDR2 sequences are ENHRY and SYGVKD. The CDR3 reads CAISESPGNTEAFF. In nucleotides, the CDR3 is TGTGCCATCAGTGAGTCCCCGGGAAACACTGAAGCTTTCTTT.

The chain combines TRBV5-1 with TRBJ2-1; D is possibly TRBD1 (6 bases). CDR3 size: 14 residues. The germline V gene has CDR1 SGHRS and CDR2 YFSETQ. V gave up 0 bases and J gave up 5 bases, with 9 bases separating them. CDR3 nucleotide sequence: TGCGCCAGCAGCTTGGGACAGGCCGACAATGAGCAGTTCTTC. Residues: CASSLGQADNEQFF.

V is TRBV10-1 and J is TRBJ1-5, with a tentative D call TRBD1 (5 bases). The V gene lost 4 bases and the J gene lost 4 bases, with 8 bases spanning the gap. The CDR3 contains 13 residues. Germline CDR1 and CDR2: WNHNN and SYGVQD (reference sequence). Written as DNA, the CDR3 is TGCGCCAGCAGTGTGGGGCCTAATCAGCCCCAGCATTTT. It is translated as CASSVGPNQPQHF.

The J gene is TRBJ2-2, the V gene TRBV2; no clear D. Germline V gives CDR1 SNHLY, CDR2 FYNNEI. This CDR3 region has 14 residues. V lost 2 bases, J lost 3 bases, and 7 bases lay in between. CDR3 amino acids: CASSERFDTGELFF. CDR3 DNA: TGTGCCAGCAGTGAACGGTTTGACACCGGGGAGCTGTTTTTT.

CDR3 DNA sequence: TGTGCCAGCAGCTTAGCTGCAAGCCTCTACAATGAGCAGTTCTTC. Protein product: CASSLAASLYNEQFF. This chain joins TRBV7-2 and TRBJ2-1, with unresolved D. The V end lost 0 bases, the J end lost 3 bases, and 9 bases lay between the germline ends. Germline CDR1 SGHTA, CDR2 FQGNSA. This CDR3 has 15 amino acids.

CDR3 DNA: TGTGCCAGTAGTCCTCAGGACTGGCTAGCCAAAAACATTCAGTACTTC. It yields the protein CASSPQDWLAKNIQYF. This chain connects TRBV19 to TRBJ2-4; possibly TRBD2 for D (5 bases). Trimming removed 5 bases from V and 0 bases from J, with 14 bases in between. This CDR3 is 16 amino acids long. The germline V gene encodes CDR1 LNHDA and CDR2 SQIVND (reference sequence).

The J gene is TRBJ2-7, the V gene TRBV13; 7 bases align to TRBD2. The junction had 5 bases not matched to a gene; V was cut back by 4 bases and J by 2 bases. The CDR3 runs to 14 residues. Germline-derived CDR1 and CDR2 are PRHDT and FYEKMQ (reference sequence). CDR3 sequence reads: CASSSREVTYEQYF. CDR3 bases: TGTGCCAGCAGCTCCCGGGAGGTAACCTACGAGCAGTACTTC.

This clone was counted only a few times. The genes are TRBV4-1 and TRBJ2-7; 10 positions agree with TRBD2. This CDR3 is built from 14 residues. Trimming cost V 1 base and J 4 bases; bases outside gene matches: 1. The germline V gene has CDR1 MGHRA and CDR2 YSYEKL. Here the CDR3 reads CASSQGTSGYEQYF. DNA of the CDR3: TGCGCCAGCAGCCAAGGGACTAGCGGATACGAGCAGTACTTC.

The chain couples TRBV19 to TRBJ1-1, with 8 bases identical to TRBD1. The junction had 5 bases not matched to a gene; V was cut back by 2 bases and J by 3 bases. This CDR3 region has 15 residues. The germline V gene has CDR1 LNHDA and CDR2 SQIVND (reference sequence). The CDR3 DNA sequence: TGTGCCAGTAGTATACCCAGGGGGCACGACACTGAAGCTTTCTTT. It yields the protein CASSIPRGHDTEAFF.